The rows below give T cell receptor beta chains drawn from one sample of a study of CD8 T cells in Susac syndrome. TCRdb used MiXCR to reprocess the immunoSEQ multiplex PCR reads, holding one entry per CDR3 protein. Of about 180,000 distinct CDR3 sequences in the sample, just under 95% were seen once. Input material: CD4+ T cells from PBMCs. Receptors were obtained from a human donor with Susac syndrome. Both conserved end residues are trimmed from each CDR3. Size is stated for part of the rows, as once, few or many counts, or as a class when the clone is expanded.

>once|TRBJ2-7|TRBV18
ASSGPGQGDEQY
>-|TRBJ2-1|TRBV23-1
ASSRTVAYNEQF
>-|TRBJ1-5|TRBV4-1
ASSQVWGSNQPQH
>-|TRBJ1-2|TRBV5-4
ASSFDNQGRGGYT
>-|TRBJ2-7|TRBV12-3/TRBV12-4
ASSLYSTYEQY
>-|TRBJ2-2|TRBV12-3/TRBV12-4
ASSLWDSNTGELF
>-|TRBJ2-6|TRBV20-1
SARGGIGSGANVLT
>-|TRBJ1-2|TRBV18
ASSPLQGASVGYT
>-|TRBJ1-2|TRBV20-1
SAVQGQGASGYT
>-|TRBJ1-2|TRBV10-3
AAGSNYGYT
>-|TRBJ2-5|TRBV6-1
ASSLDRGETQY
>-|TRBJ2-7|TRBV3-1
ASSQNLRSSATYEQY
>once|TRBJ2-1|TRBV29-1
SGDQGGNEQF
>-|TRBJ2-1|TRBV6-1
ASTGRGLAGGVSYNEQF
>-|TRBJ2-3|TRBV5-6
ASSHREHDTQY
>-|TRBJ2-5|TRBV21-1
ASSKVRRQGDVETQY
>-|TRBJ2-7|TRBV5-4
ASRPAPLNEQY
>once|TRBJ1-4|TRBV4-2
ASSPETGYVEKLF
>-|TRBJ2-5|TRBV7-2
ASSSQNRDRGRETQY
>-|TRBJ1-4|TRBV12-3/TRBV12-4
ASSTVPRGEKLF
>-|TRBJ2-3|TRBV19
ASSIDNRVGDTQY
>-|TRBJ2-7|TRBV13
ASSFRPLRDDYEQY
>-|TRBJ1-5|TRBV19
ASSPRDGSNQPQH
>-|TRBJ2-5|TRBV20-1
SARTLAGGRETQY
>-|TRBJ1-2|TRBV28
ASKLPTMPYGYT
>-|TRBJ1-5|TRBV19
ASSLPGREQPQH
>-|TRBJ1-1|TRBV7-9
ASSLDRVFTEAF
>once|TRBJ2-7|TRBV18
ASSPDGALYEQY
>-|TRBJ2-1|TRBV13
ASSPAPGQGYGQF
>-|TRBJ2-1|TRBV9
ASSVSTRTRTSGTYNEQF
>once|TRBJ1-4|TRBV19
ASSGTTNEKLF
>once|TRBJ1-2|TRBV10-3
AISEVTGLDGYT
>-|TRBJ2-3|TRBV29-1
SVEQGDTQY
>-|TRBJ2-1|TRBV15
ATSKDSDEQF
>-|TRBJ1-1|TRBV20-1
SARSGQGSTEAF
>-|TRBJ2-2|TRBV3-1
ASSQDLYGGLKVGELF
>-|TRBJ2-4|TRBV12-3/TRBV12-4
ASSLFGETKNIQY
>-|TRBJ2-7|TRBV20-1
SASGAVGYEQY
>-|TRBJ2-5|TRBV2
ASRIGLAGVETQY
>-|TRBJ2-1|TRBV7-2
ASSSILVYNEQF
>once|TRBJ2-5|TRBV16
ASSQSRSSETQY
>-|TRBJ1-6|TRBV4-2
ASSQDLAGGYNSPLH
>-|TRBJ2-7|TRBV7-2
ASSPGLAGVYEQY
>-|TRBJ1-6|TRBV7-6
ASSLGPLGADNSPLH
>-|TRBJ2-5|TRBV6-6
ASSYRGGAAQETQY
>-|TRBJ2-7|TRBV30
AWSVPGSSYEQY
>-|TRBJ2-1|TRBV30
AWSRVAGGLDEQF
>-|TRBJ1-2|TRBV5-4
ASSFLNRGPYGYT
>-|TRBJ1-5|TRBV15
ATNPIQRGYSNQPQH
>-|TRBJ2-3|TRBV18
ASSPGTTDTQY
>once|TRBJ1-2|TRBV23-1
ASSLPQVGGAEGYT
>-|TRBJ2-2|TRBV7-8
ASSLRSGVNTGELF
>-|TRBJ1-6|TRBV29-1
SVRDRDSPLH
>-|TRBJ2-3|TRBV7-9
ASSSSGGRASTDTQY